The present T cell receptor (beta chain) was sequenced within a study of regulatory T cells in long-lasting Graves disease. General study points: Persistent Graves' patients showed a TCR diversity that was lower than that of newly diagnosed ones.

The germline V gene has CDR1 LGHDT and CDR2 YNNKEL (reference sequence). With 1 base removed from V and 4 bases from J, the gap between germline ends came to 5 bases. The CDR3 is made up of 13 amino acids. This clonotype was recorded a few times. Antigen: not known. Assembly of TCR beta libraries relied on iRepertoire HTBI primers together with Arm-PCR of CDR3 regions. TCRdb reanalysed the multiplex PCR reads using MiXCR and keeps one entry per CDR3 protein. The data show about 620,000 distinct CDR3 sequences, approximately 15% seen once. The sample's time point: newly diagnosed GD, antithyroid drugs for less than 3 months. Construction of the TCR library relied on RNA isolated from PBMCs. Another study also made use of these data, one on T cells in Graves' hyperthyroidism and ophthalmopathy.

This sequence originates from a woman younger than 45 with Graves disease. The sample here was peripheral blood mononuclear cells (PBMCs), taken at new diagnosis, from a patient treated with antithyroid drugs. This sequence joins TRBV3-1 and TRBJ2-1, with no clear D. The CDR3 DNA reads as TGTGCCAGCAGCCAAGCCCCTTACAATGAGCAGTTCTTC. This codes for CASSQAPYNEQFF.